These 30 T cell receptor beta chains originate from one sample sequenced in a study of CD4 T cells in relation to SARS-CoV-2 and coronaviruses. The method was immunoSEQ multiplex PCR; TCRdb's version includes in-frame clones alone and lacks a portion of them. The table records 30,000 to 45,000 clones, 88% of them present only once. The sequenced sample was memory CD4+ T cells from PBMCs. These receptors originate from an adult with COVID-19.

CDR3 nucleotides: TGCAGTGCTAGTTCCCGGGTTGTGGAAGCTTTCTTT. As protein: CSASSRVVEAFF. The rearrangement links TRBV20-1 to TRBJ1-1; D is unresolved. The germline gives CDR1 DFQATT, CDR2 SNEGSKA (reference sequence). V lost 3 bases and J 8 bases, leaving 13 bases between the germline ends. There are 12 residues in the CDR3.

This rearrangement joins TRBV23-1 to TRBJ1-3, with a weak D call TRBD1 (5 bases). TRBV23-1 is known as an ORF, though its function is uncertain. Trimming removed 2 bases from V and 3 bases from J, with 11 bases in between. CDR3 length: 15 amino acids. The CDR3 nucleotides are TGCGCCAGCAGTCAACGACCGGGGCTTGGAAACACCATATATTTT. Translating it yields CASSQRPGLGNTIYF.

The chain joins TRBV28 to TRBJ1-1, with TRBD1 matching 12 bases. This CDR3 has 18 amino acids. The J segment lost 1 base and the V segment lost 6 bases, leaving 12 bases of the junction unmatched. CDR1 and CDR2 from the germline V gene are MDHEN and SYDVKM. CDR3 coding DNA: TGTGCCAGCAGCCTCACCGGGACAGGGGGCTCGGGGAACACTGAAGCTTTCTTT. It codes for CASSLTGTGGSGNTEAFF.

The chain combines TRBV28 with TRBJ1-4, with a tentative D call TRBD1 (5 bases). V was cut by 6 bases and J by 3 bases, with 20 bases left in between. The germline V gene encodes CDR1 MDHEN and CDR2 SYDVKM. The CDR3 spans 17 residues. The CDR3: CASSPRQPQSANEKLFF. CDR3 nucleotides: TGTGCCAGCAGCCCTCGACAGCCTCAGTCAGCTAATGAAAAACTGTTTTTT. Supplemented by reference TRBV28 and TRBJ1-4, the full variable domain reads DVKVTQSSRYLVKRTGEKVFLECVQDMDHENMFWYRQDPGLGLRLIYFSYDVKMKEKGDIPEGYSVSREKKERFSLILESASTNQTSMYLCASSPRQPQSANEKLFFGSGTQLSVL.

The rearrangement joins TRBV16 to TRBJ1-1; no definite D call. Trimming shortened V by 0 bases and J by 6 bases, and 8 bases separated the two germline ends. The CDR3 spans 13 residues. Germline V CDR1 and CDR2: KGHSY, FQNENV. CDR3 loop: CASSQSPESEAFF. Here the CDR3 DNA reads TGTGCCAGCAGCCAATCGCCGGAGTCTGAAGCTTTCTTT.

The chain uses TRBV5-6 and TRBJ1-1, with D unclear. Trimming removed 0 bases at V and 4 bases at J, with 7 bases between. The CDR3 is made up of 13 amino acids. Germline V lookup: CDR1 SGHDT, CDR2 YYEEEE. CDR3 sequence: CASSLGASTEAFF. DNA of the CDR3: TGTGCCAGCAGCTTGGGGGCAAGCACTGAAGCTTTCTTT.

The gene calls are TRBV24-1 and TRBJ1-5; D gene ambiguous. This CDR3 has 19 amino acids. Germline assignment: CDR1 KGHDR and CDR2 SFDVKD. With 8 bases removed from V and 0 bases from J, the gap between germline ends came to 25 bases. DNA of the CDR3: TGTGCCACCAACGGTCGATCGTCTAACCCTGTATATAGCAATCAGCCCCAGCATTTT. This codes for CATNGRSSNPVYSNQPQHF.

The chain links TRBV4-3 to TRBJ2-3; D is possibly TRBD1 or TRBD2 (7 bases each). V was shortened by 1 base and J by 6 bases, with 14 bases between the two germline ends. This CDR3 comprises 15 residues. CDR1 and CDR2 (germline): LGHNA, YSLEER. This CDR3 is CASSQVRGGRDTQYF. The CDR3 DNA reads TGCGCCAGCAGCCAAGTCAGGGGGGGGAGGGATACGCAGTATTTT.

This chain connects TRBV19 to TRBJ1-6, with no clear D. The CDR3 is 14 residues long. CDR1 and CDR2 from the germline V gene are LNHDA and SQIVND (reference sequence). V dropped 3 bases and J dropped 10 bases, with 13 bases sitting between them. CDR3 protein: CASSIAGWESPLHF. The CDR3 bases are TGTGCCAGTAGTATTGCGGGGTGGGAATCACCCCTCCACTTT.

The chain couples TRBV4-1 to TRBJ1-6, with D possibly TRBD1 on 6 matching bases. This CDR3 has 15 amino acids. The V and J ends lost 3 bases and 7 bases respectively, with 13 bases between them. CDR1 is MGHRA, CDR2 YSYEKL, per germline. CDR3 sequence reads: CASSHQQGFNSPLHF. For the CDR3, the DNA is TGCGCCAGCAGCCACCAACAGGGATTCAATTCACCCCTCCACTTT.

CDR3 nucleotide sequence: TGTGCCAGCAGCCCCCGGGACGAAACCTACAATGAGCAGTTCTTC. This sequence encodes CASSPRDETYNEQFF. J is TRBJ2-1 and V is TRBV11-2; D possibly uses TRBD1 or TRBD2 (5 bases each). This CDR3 has 15 residues. Trimming took off 5 bases at V and 2 bases at J, with 13 bases between the two ends. The germline V gene encodes CDR1 SGHAT and CDR2 FQNNGV.

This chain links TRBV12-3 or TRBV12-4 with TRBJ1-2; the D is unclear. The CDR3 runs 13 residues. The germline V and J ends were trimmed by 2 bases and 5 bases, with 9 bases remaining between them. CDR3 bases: TGTGCCAGCAGTTTAAAAAAGGGTTATGGCTACACCTTC. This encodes CASSLKKGYGYTF.

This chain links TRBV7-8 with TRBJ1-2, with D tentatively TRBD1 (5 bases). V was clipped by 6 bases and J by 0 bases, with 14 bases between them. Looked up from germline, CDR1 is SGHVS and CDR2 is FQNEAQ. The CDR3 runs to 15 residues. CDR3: CASSLKGPSNYGYTF. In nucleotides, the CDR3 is TGTGCCAGCAGTCTAAAGGGACCGTCTAACTATGGCTACACCTTC.

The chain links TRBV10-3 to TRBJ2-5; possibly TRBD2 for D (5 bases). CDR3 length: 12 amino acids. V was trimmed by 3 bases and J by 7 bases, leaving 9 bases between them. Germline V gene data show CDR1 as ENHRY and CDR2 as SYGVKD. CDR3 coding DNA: TGTGCCATCAGTGACGGAGGACCGACCCAGTACTTC. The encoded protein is CAISDGGPTQYF.

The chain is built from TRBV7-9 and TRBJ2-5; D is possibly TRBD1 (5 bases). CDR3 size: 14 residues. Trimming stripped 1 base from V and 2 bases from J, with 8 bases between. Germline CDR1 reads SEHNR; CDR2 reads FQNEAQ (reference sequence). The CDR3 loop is CASSLDRFQETQYF. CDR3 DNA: TGTGCCAGCAGCTTAGACAGGTTTCAAGAGACCCAGTACTTC. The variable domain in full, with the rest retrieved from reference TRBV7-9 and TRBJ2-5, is DTGVSQNPRHKITKRGQNVTFRCDPISEHNRLYWYRQTLGQGPEFLTYFQNEAQLEKSRLLSDRFSAERPKGSFSTLEIQRTEQGDSAMYLCASSLDRFQETQYFGPGTRLLVL.

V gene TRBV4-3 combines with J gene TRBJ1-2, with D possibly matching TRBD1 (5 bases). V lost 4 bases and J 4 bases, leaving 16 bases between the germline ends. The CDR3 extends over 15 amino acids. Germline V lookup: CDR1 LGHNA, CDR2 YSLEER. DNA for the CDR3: TGCGCCAGCAGCCGCAATGGGCAGGGAATCTATGGCTACACCTTC. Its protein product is CASSRNGQGIYGYTF.

The DNA of the CDR3 is TGTGCCAGCAGCCTGGTCGGGACTAGCGGGAACACAGATACGCAGTATTTT. It translates to CASSLVGTSGNTDTQYF. This chain joins TRBV3-1 (or the pseudogene TRBV3-2) and TRBJ2-3; 13 bases agree with TRBD2. The CDR3 length is 17 residues. V gave up 4 bases and J gave up 2 bases; unmatched junction bases: 6. Looked up from germline, CDR1 is LGHDT and CDR2 is YNNKEL (reference sequence).

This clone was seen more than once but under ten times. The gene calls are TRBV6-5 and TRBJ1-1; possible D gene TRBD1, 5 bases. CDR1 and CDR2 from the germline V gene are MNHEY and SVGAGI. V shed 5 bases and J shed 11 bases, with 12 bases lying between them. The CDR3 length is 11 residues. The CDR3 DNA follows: TGTGCCAGCAGTACTACGGGGGAGGCTTTCTTT. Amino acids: CASSTTGEAFF.

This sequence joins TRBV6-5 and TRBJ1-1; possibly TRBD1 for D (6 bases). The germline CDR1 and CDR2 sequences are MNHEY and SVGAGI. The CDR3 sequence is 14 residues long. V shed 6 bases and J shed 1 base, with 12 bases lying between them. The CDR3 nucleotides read TGTGCCAGCAGCACCCGGACAGAGAACACTGAAGCTTTCTTT. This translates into CASSTRTENTEAFF.

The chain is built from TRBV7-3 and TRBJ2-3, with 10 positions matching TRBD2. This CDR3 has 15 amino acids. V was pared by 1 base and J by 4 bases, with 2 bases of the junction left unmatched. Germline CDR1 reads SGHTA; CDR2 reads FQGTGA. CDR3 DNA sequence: TGTGCCAGCAGCTTAATTAGCGGGGGGTCAGATACGCAGTATTTT. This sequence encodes CASSLISGGSDTQYF.

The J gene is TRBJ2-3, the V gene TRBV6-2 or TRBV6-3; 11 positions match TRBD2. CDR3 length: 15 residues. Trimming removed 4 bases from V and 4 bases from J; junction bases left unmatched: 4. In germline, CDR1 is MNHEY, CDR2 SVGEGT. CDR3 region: CASSFTSGGADTQYF. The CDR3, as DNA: TGTGCCAGCAGTTTTACTAGCGGGGGTGCAGATACGCAGTATTTT.

CDR3 sequence reads: CASSQLGQNNSPLHF. The CDR3 coding sequence is TGCGCCAGCAGCCAACTGGGACAGAATAATTCACCCCTCCACTTT. This chain connects TRBV4-3 to TRBJ1-6; TRBD1 agrees at 7 bases. The CDR3 covers 15 residues. The V gene's germline CDR1 is LGHNA and CDR2 YSLEER. V was clipped by 2 bases and J by 5 bases; unmatched bases: 3.

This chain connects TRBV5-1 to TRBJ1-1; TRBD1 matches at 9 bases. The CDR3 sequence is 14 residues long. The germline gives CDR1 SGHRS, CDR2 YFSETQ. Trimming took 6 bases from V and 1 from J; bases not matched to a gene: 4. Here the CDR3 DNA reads TGCGCCAGCACCCCGGGACAGGGGAACACTGAAGCTTTCTTT. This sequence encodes CASTPGQGNTEAFF.

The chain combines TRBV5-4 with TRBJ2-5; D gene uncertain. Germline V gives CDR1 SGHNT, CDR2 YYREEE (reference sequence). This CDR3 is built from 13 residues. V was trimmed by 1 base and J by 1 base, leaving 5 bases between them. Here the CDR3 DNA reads TGTGCCAGCAGCTTGTCCCCCCAAGAGACCCAGTACTTC. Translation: CASSLSPQETQYF.

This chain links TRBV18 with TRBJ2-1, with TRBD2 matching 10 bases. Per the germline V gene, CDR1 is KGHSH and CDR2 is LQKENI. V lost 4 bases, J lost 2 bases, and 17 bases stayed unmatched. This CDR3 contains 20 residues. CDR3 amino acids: CASSRLPPSGGPTTYNEQFF. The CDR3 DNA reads TGTGCCAGCTCACGGCTACCGCCTAGCGGGGGTCCGACGACCTACAATGAGCAGTTCTTC.

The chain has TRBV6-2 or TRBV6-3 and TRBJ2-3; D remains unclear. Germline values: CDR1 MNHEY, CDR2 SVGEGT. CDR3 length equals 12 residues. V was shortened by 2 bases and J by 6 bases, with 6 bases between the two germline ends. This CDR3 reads CASSYTVDTQYF. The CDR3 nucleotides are TGTGCCAGCAGTTACACGGTGGATACGCAGTATTTT.

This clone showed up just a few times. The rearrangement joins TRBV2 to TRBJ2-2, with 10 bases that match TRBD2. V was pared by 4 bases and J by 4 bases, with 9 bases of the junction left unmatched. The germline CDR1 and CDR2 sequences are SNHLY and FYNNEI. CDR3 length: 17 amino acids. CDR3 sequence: CASSGLLAGVSTGELFF. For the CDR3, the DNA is TGTGCCAGCAGTGGACTCCTAGCGGGGGTTAGCACCGGGGAGCTGTTTTTT. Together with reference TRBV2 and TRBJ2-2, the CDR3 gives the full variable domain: EPEVTQTPSHQVTQMGQEVILRCVPISNHLYFYWYRQILGQKVEFLVSFYNNEISEKSEIFDDQFSVERPDGSNFTLKIRSTKLEDSAMYFCASSGLLAGVSTGELFFGEGSRLTVL.

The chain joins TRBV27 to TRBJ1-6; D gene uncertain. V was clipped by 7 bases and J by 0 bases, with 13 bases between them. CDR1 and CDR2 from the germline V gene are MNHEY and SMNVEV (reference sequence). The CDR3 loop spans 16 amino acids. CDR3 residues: CASTRDPSSYNSPLHF. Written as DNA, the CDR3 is TGTGCCAGCACGCGAGACCCTAGCTCCTATAATTCACCCCTCCACTTT.

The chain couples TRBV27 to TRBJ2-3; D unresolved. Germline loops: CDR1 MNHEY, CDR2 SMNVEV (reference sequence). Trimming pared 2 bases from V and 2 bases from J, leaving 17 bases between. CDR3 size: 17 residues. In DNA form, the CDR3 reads TGTGCCAGCAGTTTAATGAAGGTGGCGGTGGTCACAGATACGCAGTATTTT. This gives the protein CASSLMKVAVVTDTQYF.

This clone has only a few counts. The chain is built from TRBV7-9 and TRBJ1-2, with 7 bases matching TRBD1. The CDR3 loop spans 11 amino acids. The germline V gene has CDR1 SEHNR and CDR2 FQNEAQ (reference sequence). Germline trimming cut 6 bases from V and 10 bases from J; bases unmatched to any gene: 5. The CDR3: CASSRTGDYTF. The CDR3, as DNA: TGTGCCAGCAGTCGGACAGGCGACTACACCTTC.